The 3 T cell receptor beta chains below were found in one sample sequenced in a study of T cells in Graves' hyperthyroidism and ophthalmopathy. It was RNA transcripts that yielded the amplified TCR beta CDR3 regions. Researchers ran a first-round RT-PCR on the TCR CDR3 using the HTBI primer set. Each CDR3 protein gets one entry after TCRdb re-called the multiplex PCR reads with MiXCR. This sample carries 800,000 or so distinct CDR3 sequences, 35% to 40% of them seen once, and the ten largest clones take around 10%. Sequenced input: blood. The receptors were gathered from a man aged 18 to 30 with Graves' hyperthyroidism.

The sample holds many counts of this clonotype. The rearrangement uses TRBV7-9 and TRBJ1-1; no reliable D call. Trimming stripped 4 bases from V and 10 bases from J, with 13 bases between. CDR3 length equals 12 residues. The germline CDR1 and CDR2 sequences are SEHNR and FQNEAQ (reference sequence). The DNA of the CDR3 is TGTGCCAGCAGCTCGGATCGGACGGGAGCTTTCTTT. Amino acids: CASSSDRTGAFF.

Many counts were recorded for this clonotype. The chain employs TRBV20-1 and TRBJ1-4; D not resolved. The CDR3 is 12 residues long. V lost 0 bases and J 10 bases, leaving 9 bases between the germline ends. Germline V gene data show CDR1 as DFQATT and CDR2 as SNEGSKA (reference sequence). The chain's CDR3 is CSAREVRGKLFF. CDR3 nucleotides: TGCAGTGCTAGAGAGGTCCGGGGAAAACTGTTTTTT.

The chain uses TRBV11-1 and TRBJ2-5; TRBD1 or TRBD2 may be the D gene (5 bases each). Germline loops: CDR1 SGHAT, CDR2 FQDESV (reference sequence). The CDR3 spans 13 residues. V was shortened by 5 bases and J by 6 bases, with 13 bases between the two germline ends. The CDR3 region is CASSARRGQTQYF. CDR3 in DNA: TGTGCCAGCAGCGCTCGAAGGGGACAGACCCAGTACTTC.